Listed below are T cell receptor beta chains from one sample, sequenced in a study of spatial heterogeneity in lung cancer. TCRdb re-derived calls from the 5' RACE reads in MiXCR, one entry per CDR3 protein. The sample holds more than 12,000 distinct CDR3 sequences, roughly 10% seen once. The sample consisted of PBMCs, taken at surgery. These TCRs come from a female donor with early-stage non-small cell lung cancer. CDR3s include the opening cysteine and the closing phenylalanine or tryptophan. The listing skips clone size in some rows; elsewhere it reads once, few, many or a size class.

TRBJ1-1 TRBV9 many CASSVGNRGRDTEAFF
TRBJ2-7 TRBV6-1 - CASSEFTSLGEQYF
TRBJ1-1 TRBV2 few CASRGDPLSNTEAFF
TRBJ2-3 TRBV24-1 many CATSDPGLPAQLF
TRBJ1-1 TRBV25-1 many CASSRRDNEAFF
TRBJ2-2 TRBV12-3/TRBV12-4 many CASSIWRTALFF
TRBJ1-1 TRBV6-2/TRBV6-3 many CASRGGLTKAFF
TRBJ2-1 TRBV27 many CASRPGNYNEQFF
TRBJ2-7 TRBV27 many CASSSTTPGGGPTSRPDYEQYF
TRBJ2-6 TRBV7-6 medium-sized CASSAPSSGANVLTF
TRBJ2-7 TRBV15 many CATSRGQGVQYF
TRBJ2-2 TRBV12-3/TRBV12-4 many CASRKGQGVTGELFF
TRBJ1-1 TRBV24-1 many CATSDLPRAFYF
TRBJ2-7 TRBV12-3/TRBV12-4 few CASSPGTSGGAYEQYF
TRBJ1-6 TRBV5-1 many CASSRGQGGASPLHF
TRBJ2-1 TRBV27 many CASSPRGSGVDEQFF
TRBJ2-3 TRBV5-6 - CASSIYRGPSTDTQYF
TRBJ2-2 TRBV29-1 medium-sized CSVLAGAGSNTGELFF
TRBJ2-3 TRBV4-2 many CASSRFSGSTDTQYF
TRBJ1-2 TRBV12-3/TRBV12-4 many CATSHAGYHGYTF
TRBJ2-1 TRBV14 many CASSQDRRLF
TRBJ2-3 TRBV7-2 many CASSSSPPDTQYF
TRBJ1-1 TRBV29-1 many CSVDLWGTEAFF
TRBJ2-1 TRBV19 few CASSIPGSNEQFF
TRBJ2-1 TRBV10-3 few CAISESKANNEQFF
TRBJ1-5 TRBV23-1 many CASSPEVGYWDQPQHF
TRBJ1-2 TRBV2 few CASSEGDGYTF
TRBJ2-3 TRBV11-3 many CASSLERLALGLTDTQYF
TRBJ1-6 TRBV27 - CASSFTGDNSPLHF
TRBJ2-3 TRBV7-9 many CASSFRDRNTDTQYF
TRBJ1-1 TRBV6-2/TRBV6-3 many CASSHTGRAEAFF
TRBJ1-4 TRBV3-1 few CASSAPTGDLEKLFF
TRBJ2-1 TRBV24-1 many CATSDLHRNEQFF
TRBJ2-5 TRBV6-2/TRBV6-3 - CASSFPTAGGETQYF
TRBJ1-1 TRBV18 many CASSQPGTQKAFF
TRBJ1-5 TRBV12-3/TRBV12-4 few CASRLGTGEVNQPQHF
TRBJ2-1 TRBV6-5 many CASSSGPRRKGFF
TRBJ1-3 TRBV30 many CAWSRDSGSGNTIYF
TRBJ1-3 TRBV20-1 few CSAPRGKGADGNTIYF
TRBJ2-7 TRBV19 many CASSMSGSDSYEQYF
TRBJ2-3 TRBV11-3 many CASSFSGGATDTQYF
TRBJ2-5 TRBV3-1 many CASSQGLETQYF
TRBJ2-7 TRBV3-1 many CASSQEEEMNF